This T cell receptor (beta chain) emerged from a study of blood T cell repertoires in COVID-19. Study-wide background: From the United States, Italy and Spain came samples of acute and convalescent COVID-19. Nucleic acid was either cDNA or gDNA, and it came from T cells, B-cell-depleted T cells, or PBMCs.

Authors' analysis steps: Estimation of nucleated cell counts relied on the amplification of reference gene primers. Measured with immunoSEQ multiplex PCR; TCRdb has only the in-frame clones, and not every one. V, J and clone size derive from that table, while D and trimming were established from the DNA sequence. The sample has around 170,000 clones, 84% seen once. The J segment lost 0 bases and the V segment lost 1 base, leaving 2 bases of the junction unmatched. CDR3 length equals 16 residues. Germline V CDR1 and CDR2: SGHTA, FQGTGA. This clonotype originated in a man aged 25-45 years with active or convalescent COVID-19. Material for sequencing was peripheral blood. This chain joins TRBV7-3 and TRBJ1-3, with TRBD1 identical over 8 bases. This CDR3 reads CASSLRDRNSGNTIYF. The CDR3 DNA reads TGTGCCAGCAGCTTAAGGGACAGGAACTCTGGAAACACCATATATTTT.